These 18 T cell receptor beta chains were all obtained from the same sample, sequenced in a study of T cell repertoires in cytomegalovirus infection. What these receptors recognize is not known. Each CDR3 protein is one row after TCRdb ran MiXCR on the reads. The sample gives about 830,000 distinct CDR3 sequences, 30% to 35% of which show up once; around an eighth is in the top ten. Sequencing used cultured CD8+ T cells from PBMCs, obtained from culture after CMV antigen stimulation. Receptors originate from a human donor in good health (CMV status not recorded). Some clones in this sample may be carry-over from other donors' samples.

The chain joins TRBV7-9 to TRBJ2-7; D is unresolved. Trimming took 1 base from V and 5 from J, leaving 15 bases between them. The CDR3 loop spans 15 amino acids. Germline V gene data show CDR1 as SEHNR and CDR2 as FQNEAQ (reference sequence). The CDR3 DNA follows: TGTGCCAGCAGCTTAGTATCAGGCTCCCTCAACGAGCAGTACTTC. This gives the protein CASSLVSGSLNEQYF.

This clonotype was detected ten times or more. V gene TRBV7-9 combines with J gene TRBJ2-1; 10 nucleotides line up with TRBD1. The germline V gene encodes CDR1 SEHNR and CDR2 FQNEAQ (reference sequence). With V trimmed by 6 bases and J by 8 bases, 19 bases remained unmatched. The CDR3 has 18 residues. CDR3 in amino acids: CASRPFSTGTGARHEQFF. Here the CDR3 DNA reads TGTGCCAGCAGACCCTTCTCGACCGGGACAGGGGCCCGACATGAGCAGTTCTTC.

This chain joins TRBV3-1 and TRBJ2-3, with D perhaps assigned TRBD1 or TRBD2 (5 bases each). The CDR3 is 15 amino acids. Germline loops: CDR1 LGHDT, CDR2 YNNKEL (reference sequence). V shed 4 bases and J shed 6 bases, with 17 bases lying between them. CDR3 DNA sequence: TGTGCCAGCAGCCTAGGGACGACGGATGGGGATACGCAGTATTTT. This translates into CASSLGTTDGDTQYF.

By share, this clonotype ranks as medium-sized (0.01 to 0.1%). V and J are TRBV7-9 and TRBJ2-1, with TRBD1 matching over 7 bases. V trimming: 4 bases; J trimming: 8 bases; junction bases outside the gene matches: 14. The CDR3 has 16 residues. Germline V gene sequence: CDR1 SEHNR, CDR2 FQNEAQ (reference sequence). The DNA for the CDR3 is TGTGCCAGCAGCTCGTTACAGGGGCCTCGTCTCGATGAGCAGTTCTTC. Translated, it gives CASSSLQGPRLDEQFF. Supplemented by reference TRBV7-9 and TRBJ2-1, the full variable domain reads DTGVSQNPRHKITKRGQNVTFRCDPISEHNRLYWYRQTLGQGPEFLTYFQNEAQLEKSRLLSDRFSAERPKGSFSTLEIQRTEQGDSAMYLCASSSLQGPRLDEQFFGPGTRLTVL.

The table lists this clonotype with a few counts. CDR3 DNA: TGCGCCAGCAGCTTGAAGGGCGGTGGCTACACCTTC. Encoded protein: CASSLKGGGYTF. The chain carries TRBV5-1 and TRBJ1-2; no firm D call. V gave up 1 base and J gave up 7 bases, with 8 bases separating them. This CDR3 comprises 12 residues. Germline V gene sequence: CDR1 SGHRS, CDR2 YFSETQ. Variable domain in full (rest from reference TRBV5-1 and TRBJ1-2): KAGVTQTPRYLIKTRGQQVTLSCSPISGHRSVSWYQQTPGQGLQFLFEYFSETQRNKGNFPGRFSGRQFSNSRSEMNVSTLELGDSALYLCASSLKGGGYTFGSGTRLTVV.

The chain recombines TRBV12-5 with TRBJ1-2; perhaps TRBD1 as D (6 bases). V shed 3 bases and J shed 6 bases, with 11 bases lying between them. The CDR3 has 13 amino acids. The germline V gene has CDR1 LGHNT and CDR2 FRNRAP. CDR3 coding DNA: TGTGCTAGTGGTTTCACCAGGGGAGATGGCTACACCTTC. As protein: CASGFTRGDGYTF.

This clonotype appeared a few times. V is TRBV5-4 and J is TRBJ2-5, with 9 nucleotides matching TRBD1. From germline, CDR1 is SGHNT and CDR2 YYREEE (reference sequence). The length of the CDR3 is 15 residues. V gave up 4 bases and J gave up 7 bases; unmatched junction bases: 11. CDR3 coding DNA: TGTGCCAGCAGCCCCCGGGACAGGGAGACGGGGACCCAGTACTTC. It is translated as CASSPRDRETGTQYF.

A few counts support this clonotype. The rearrangement joins TRBV4-1 to TRBJ2-5; 7 bases map to TRBD2. V dropped 4 bases and J dropped 3; count of bases not matched to a gene: 11. The germline V gene has CDR1 MGHRA and CDR2 YSYEKL. This CDR3 is 16 amino acids long. This chain's CDR3 is CASSPFPGRGEETQYF. In nucleotides, the CDR3 is TGCGCCAGCAGCCCATTTCCGGGACGGGGGGAAGAGACCCAGTACTTC.

A word on this clonotype: An end of the junction does not agree with germline; a read error may underlie this. The CDR3 DNA sequence: TGTGCCAGCAGTTTATCGATAGGTCAGCCCCAACATTTT. This translates into CASSLSIGQPQHF. This chain joins TRBV27 and TRBJ1-5; no reliable D call. Germline CDR1 and CDR2: MNHEY and SMNVEV (reference sequence). The CDR3 has 13 residues.

As regards this clonotype: The junction departs from germline at one end; a sequencing error may be responsible. The rearrangement links TRBV4-1 to TRBJ2-1; 11 positions agree with TRBD2. The CDR3 has 16 residues. Germline loops: CDR1 MGHRA, CDR2 YSYEKL. CDR3 sequence (DNA): TGTGCCAGCAGCCAAGACCTAGCGGGGGGCGCTAATGAGCAGTTCTTC. Its translation: CASSQDLAGGANEQFF.

The chain uses TRBV18 and TRBJ1-1; D uncertain. V was shortened by 8 bases and J by 7 bases, with 17 bases between the two germline ends. This CDR3 contains 13 residues. CDR1 is KGHSH and CDR2 is LQKENI in the germline V gene. DNA of the CDR3: TGTGCCAGCGCACATGACGATGGAAATGAAGCTTTCTTT. Residues: CASAHDDGNEAFF.

This chain connects TRBV10-3 to TRBJ2-1; 8 nucleotides agree with TRBD2. From germline, CDR1 is ENHRY and CDR2 SYGVKD. This CDR3 spans 12 amino acids. Germline trimming cut 8 bases from V and 6 bases from J; bases unmatched to any gene: 3. The CDR3 bases are TGTGCCATCCGGACTAGCCCCAATGAGCAGTTCTTC. It codes for CAIRTSPNEQFF.

This clonotype was recorded a few times. The chain links TRBV28 to TRBJ2-4; the D gene could be TRBD1 or TRBD2 (5 bases each). Per the germline V gene, CDR1 is MDHEN and CDR2 is SYDVKM. The CDR3 is 14 residues long. Trimming took 5 bases from V and 5 from J, leaving 13 bases between them. The chain's CDR3 is CASSPGSWENIQYF. CDR3 DNA sequence: TGTGCCAGCAGTCCAGGGAGTTGGGAAAACATTCAGTACTTC.

This clonotype was detected many times. V usage is TRBV12-3 or TRBV12-4 and J usage is TRBJ1-1; tentative D call: TRBD1 (5 bases). V was pared by 6 bases and J by 4 bases, with 12 bases between. The CDR3 consists of 13 residues. The DNA for the CDR3 is TGTGCCAGCAGCCACGGGACCAGCACTGAAGCTTTCTTT. The encoded protein is CASSHGTSTEAFF.

This clonotype appeared once. One junction end disagrees with the germline gene, perhaps due to a read error. The V and J genes are TRBV7-9 and TRBJ1-2; D is undetermined. Germline lookup yields CDR1 SEHNR and CDR2 FQNEAQ (reference sequence). The CDR3 has 13 amino acids. CDR3 protein: CASSLLRADGYNF. The CDR3 nucleotides are TGTGCCAGCAGCCTCCTTAGGGCCGATGGCTACAACTTC.

This clonotype was detected many times. The rearrangement joins TRBV7-9 to TRBJ2-1, with D tentatively TRBD1 or TRBD2 (6 bases each). Germline-derived CDR1 and CDR2 are SEHNR and FQNEAQ (reference sequence). The CDR3 spans 17 residues. Trimming shortened V by 4 bases and J by 4 bases, and 20 bases separated the two germline ends. CDR3 sequence (DNA): TGTGCCAGCAGCTCACCCGTGGAGGGGGGCGAGTACAATGAGCAGTTCTTC. This encodes CASSSPVEGGEYNEQFF.

The chain links TRBV6-5 to TRBJ1-4, with TRBD1 identical over 9 bases. Looked up from germline, CDR1 is MNHEY and CDR2 is SVGAGI. The CDR3 is 15 amino acids. With V trimmed by 2 bases and J by 13 bases, 11 bases remained unmatched. CDR3 bases: TGTGCCAGCAGTTACGCTCCGGGGACAGGGAGCGGACTGTTTTTT. It translates to CASSYAPGTGSGLFF.

The rearrangement links TRBV14 to TRBJ2-7; the D is unclear. The germline gives CDR1 SGHDN, CDR2 FVKESK. The length of the CDR3 is 15 residues. V lost 1 base and J 1 base, leaving 11 bases between the germline ends. In nucleotides, the CDR3 is TGTGCCAGCAGCCAAGGGGAAAGATGGTCCTACGAGCAGTACGTC. Protein sequence: CASSQGERWSYEQYV.